This T cell receptor beta chain was recovered during a study of CD4+ T cells in melanoma. Study findings and constraints: CD8+ T cell, macrophage and B cell function reportedly correlated with neoantigen-specific CD4+ T cells.

The CDR3 is 13 residues long. V lost 0 bases to trimming and J lost 3 bases, with 7 bases between them. Germline CDR1 SGHRS, CDR2 YFSETQ. Profiling relied on immunoSEQ multiplex PCR, and the TCRdb table lists in-frame clones only, not all of them. The sample has 9,500 or so clones, around 79% seen once; the top ten hold under 25%. This clone has a handful of counts. Antigen unknown. This receptor was taken from a human donor with melanoma. The sequencing input was cells from a culture (not recorded whether cultured in vitro). The genes are TRBV5-1 and TRBJ2-7; no definite D call. CDR3 sequence reads: CASSLGQIYEQYF. In DNA form, the CDR3 reads TGCGCCAGCAGCTTGGGTCAGATCTACGAGCAGTACTTC. Full variable domain (outside the CDR3, taken from reference TRBV5-1 and TRBJ2-7): KAGVTQTPRYLIKTRGQQVTLSCSPISGHRSVSWYQQTPGQGLQFLFEYFSETQRNKGNFPGRFSGRQFSNSRSEMNVSTLELGDSALYLCASSLGQIYEQYFGPGTRLTVT.